This T cell receptor beta chain stems from a study of blood T cells in healthy people across ages (dated by TCRdb to the mid-2010s). About the full investigation: Template switching captured roughly one uniquely barcoded TCR beta cDNA molecule per two T cells in model experiments. The study measured age-related changes in TCR beta repertoire diversity using deep sequencing normalized with unique cDNA molecular identifiers. Four age groups were formed from the donors: young (average approximately 15 years), middle-aged (around 41), aged (approximately 60) and long-lived (approximately 80). Using the same blood draw, the study looked at two additional independent replicas of 1 million unique cDNA reads for two donors, one aged 18 to 30 and the other aged 80 or older. Results the study describes overall, beyond this receptor: Compared with the aged group, the long-lived group had more naive CD4+ T cells, fewer expanded clones and increased TCR diversity, suggesting age selection. Observed TCR beta diversity correlated strongly with the percentage of naive T cells measured by flow cytometry. Observed TCR beta diversity per million T cells fell roughly linearly with age, and a significant reduction was already apparent by age roughly 41. Because profiling used bulk unsorted PBMCs, naive and antigen-experienced compartments could not be compared conclusively. Estimates of total diversity based on one million sequenced T cells were regarded as lower bounds and as underestimates. The CMV infection status of donors was not known, potentially confounding age-related changes in expanded clonotypes.

The approximately 41 donors, aged about 6 to 90 years, were systemically healthy Caucasian individuals from Russia. Each donor gave ten milliliters of peripheral blood, collected into EDTA-treated Vacutainer tubes. Ficoll-Paque density-gradient centrifugation was used to isolate PBMCs, with at least 7 million obtained per sample. Trizol reagent was used to extract total RNA from PBMCs, with at least 5.5 micrograms per sample. Naive CD45RAhigh/CD27high T cell percentages were measured by flow cytometry on a PBMC aliquot from every donor. Library creation used 5' RACE. The instrument given in TCRdb is Illumina HiSeq 2500. A second about 6 to 11 cycle PCR used a sample-barcoded 5' primer and a J-beta primer mix. A template-switch 5' adaptor carrying 12 random nucleotides introduced a unique molecular identifier onto each TCR beta cDNA molecule. Each sample yielded at least 3 million CDR3-containing paired-end reads. First-strand cDNA synthesis was performed from all RNA using the Mint cDNA synthesis kit, with priming by a TRBC-specific oligonucleotide. After uracil-DNA glycosylase treatment, a first 18-cycle PCR used universal primers M1SS and BC2_uni_R on all cDNA. Per the source publication's procedure: Each sample was normalized by randomly selecting 1 million high-quality reads, each carrying a distinct molecular identifier. Reads sharing molecular identifiers were discarded rather than binned into consensus sequences. MiTCR, run with a Q25 quality threshold and the strictest error-elimination algorithm, handled CDR3 identification, clonotype clustering and error correction. A nonparametric unseen species model with Euler transformation was used to estimate lower-bound total TCR beta diversity. The public reads were quality trimmed at Q25 with fastp and then assembled into clones with MiXCR by TCRdb, keeping productive beta chains. Rows merge per CDR3 protein into single entries with the most common DNA and genes. TCRdb's processing, not the authors', yielded these V and J calls. In this sample the table shows approximately 900,000 distinct CDR3 sequences, 25% to 30% of which occur a single time. The ten biggest clones cover more than 8.5% of the sample.

Concerning this clonotype itself: Its antigen is currently not known. No quality values exist for individual bases; no much larger clone is one base distant.

The CDR3 covers 13 residues, taking in both the cysteine and the phenylalanine. CDR3 DNA only is kept here, 39 bases in frame from base 1. CDR1 and CDR2 (MNHEY, SMNVEV) derive from the germline V gene (reference sequence). V gives up 6 bases and J gives up 2 bases, and the segment between their germline ends measures 11 bases. These data are also associated with another study on T cells of mothers and their children. As that second study puts it: The donors were nine systemically healthy Caucasian individuals, made up of three mothers and their six children. cDNA synthesis used all of the extracted RNA, with roughly 1.5 ug of RNA in each 15 ul reaction. In the second PCR, sample barcodes and 2-4 random nucleotides were introduced via the M1S primer. More than 8 million TCR beta CDR3 reads were obtained from each mother, and approximately 3 million reads were obtained from each child. In both related and unrelated pairs, thymic selection shapes the output of TCR recombination in a similar way, with inherited differences having only a minor effect. Normalized repertoire overlap was always found to be slightly, but never significantly, higher in related mother-child pairs than in unrelated mother-child pairs. With a sensitivity of about 100 clones per million clonotypes, no persistent microchimeric T cell clones were detected. In the study, deep NGS was used to compare the TCR beta repertoires of mothers and children, and features distinguishing related mother-child pairs from unrelated individuals were sought. Mothers averaged roughly 40 +/- 4 years of age and children averaged about 10 +/- 4 years. After adapters were ligated using NEBNext reagents, the libraries underwent 100+100 nt paired-end sequencing on an Illumina HiSeq 2000. Mother and child libraries were prepared a month apart and sequenced in separate runs to prevent cross-contamination. Each donor had between roughly 450,000 and 2,300,000 distinct TCR beta clonotypes identified. Naive TCR beta clonotypes were estimated from low-frequency clonotypes matched to each donor's FACS-determined naive share, without sorting.

This sequence was found in a woman in her forties in good health. Recombination joined TRBV27 with TRBJ2-7; possibly the D gene is TRBD1, per 5 matching bases. The material sequenced was blood. The DNA is TGTGCCAGCAGCCCAGTACAGGCCTACGAGCAGTACTTC. Its product reads: CASSPVQAYEQYF.